These T cell receptor beta chains were read from a single sample in a study of post-analysis software for immune sequencing data. A single record per CDR3 protein comes from TCRdb applying MiXCR to the PCR reads. The table shows about 430,000 distinct CDR3 sequences, with over 30% occurring only once. The sequencing input was blood. Every receptor here comes from a girl aged 2-15 years with multiple sclerosis. Both conserved end residues are part of each CDR3. The D gene is left open where the match is weak. The size field is filled for only some rows; it gives once, few, many or a size class.

d_gene,abundance,j_gene,v_gene,CDR3nt,CDR3aa
TRBD1,few,TRBJ1-5,TRBV28,TGTGCCAGCAGTTCCCCGGGACAGGGCCCCAATCAGCCCCAGCATTTT,CASSSPGQGPNQPQHF
TRBD2,.,TRBJ2-7,TRBV5-5,TGTGCCAGCAGCTTGATTTTGACTAGCGGAGCCTACGAGCAGTACTTC,CASSLILTSGAYEQYF
TRBD2,.,TRBJ2-1,TRBV20-1,TGCAGTGCTACGACTAGCGGGAGTGGGGATGAGCAGTTCTTC,CSATTSGSGDEQFF
TRBD2,.,TRBJ2-1,TRBV4-2,TGTGCCAGCAGCCATGGACTAGAACTCGATGAGCAGTTCTTC,CASSHGLELDEQFF
.,few,TRBJ2-7,TRBV20-1,TGCAGTGCTAGACGAGGACCGGAATACGAGCAGTACTTC,CSARRGPEYEQYF
.,.,TRBJ1-2,TRBV2,TGTGCCAGCAGTCGGAGAACTAACTATGGCTACACCTTC,CASSRRTNYGYTF
.,few,TRBJ1-6,TRBV12-3/TRBV12-4,TGTGCCAGCAGCCTAGGGGTCGAGGACGGGAGAAAGCCCCTCCACTTT,CASSLGVEDGRKPLHF
.,.,TRBJ2-1,TRBV28,TGTGCCAGCATGGGCACCCAAGGGAGCCTCGGGTTCTTC,CASMGTQGSLGFF
TRBD2,.,TRBJ2-1,TRBV5-1,TGCGCCAGCAGCCCCCGACTAGCGGGATTCTCCTACAATGAGCAGTTCTTC,CASSPRLAGFSYNEQFF
TRBD1,.,TRBJ1-1,TRBV12-3/TRBV12-4,TGTGCCAGCAGTAGGGGGCTTGACACTGAAGCTTTCTTT,CASSRGLDTEAFF
TRBD2,.,TRBJ2-3,TRBV6-6,TGTGCCAGCAGTTCGACTAGCGGGAGTTCTGGTACGCAGTATTTT,CASSSTSGSSGTQYF
TRBD1,.,TRBJ2-1,TRBV29-1,TGCAGCGGCCGGGACAGGACCTACAATGAGCAGTTCTTC,CSGRDRTYNEQFF
.,few,TRBJ2-1,TRBV7-2,TGTGCCAGCAGCATTGGACTTAACTACAATGAGCAGTTCTTC,CASSIGLNYNEQFF
TRBD1,.,TRBJ1-2,TRBV4-3,TGCGCCAGCAGCCAAGGAACTACAGGGGGTAACTATGGCTACACCTTC,CASSQGTTGGNYGYTF
TRBD2,few,TRBJ2-1,TRBV6-2/TRBV6-3,TGTGCCAGCAGTTTACGGGCGGGACTAGCGGGAGGCCGCTCCTACGAGCAGTTCTTC,CASSLRAGLAGGRSYEQFF
TRBD1,.,TRBJ2-7,TRBV29-1,TGCAGCGCTGGGGACAGGGGGGGCTCCTACGAGCAGTACTTC,CSAGDRGGSYEQYF
TRBD1,.,TRBJ2-1,TRBV12-3/TRBV12-4,TGTGCCAGCAGGCCGGGACAGCGCGAGCAGTTCTTC,CASRPGQREQFF
.,.,TRBJ1-1,TRBV18,TGTGCCAGCTCACCACAGGGGTCGGCGGACACTGAAGCTTTCTTT,CASSPQGSADTEAFF
.,.,TRBJ2-7,TRBV27,TGTGCCAGCAGTTCTGGACAGGAGGGCTACGAGCAGTACTTC,CASSSGQEGYEQYF
.,.,TRBJ1-1,TRBV30,TGTGCCTGCACGTGTGGGCAGGGGACTGAAGCTTTCTTT,CACTCGQGTEAFF
.,.,TRBJ2-5,TRBV10-3,TGTGCCATCAGTGCGGCGGCTGAGGAGACCCAGTACTTC,CAISAAAEETQYF
.,many,TRBJ1-2,TRBV6-5,TGTGCCAGCAGTTACTCGAACCGGGCTGGTGACGGCTACACCTTC,CASSYSNRAGDGYTF
.,.,TRBJ2-5,TRBV9,TGTGCCAGCGCGGCACAGAACAAAGAGACCCAGTACTTC,CASAAQNKETQYF
TRBD1,.,TRBJ2-4,TRBV20-1,TGCAGTGCTAGAGCCGTGGGACAGGGTGTGGCCAAAAACATTCAGTACTTC,CSARAVGQGVAKNIQYF
.,.,TRBJ2-5,TRBV5-1,TGCGCCAGCAGCTTGTCCCGGGGAGAAGAGACCCAGTACTTC,CASSLSRGEETQYF
TRBD2,few,TRBJ2-1,TRBV7-3,TGTGCCAGCGCTAGCGGGAGTTACAATGAGCAGTTCTTC,CASASGSYNEQFF
.,.,TRBJ2-7,TRBV14,TGTGCCAGCAGCCAAGTATACAGGCCACCCTACGAGCAGTACTTC,CASSQVYRPPYEQYF
.,once,TRBJ2-7,TRBV18,TGTGCCAGCTCACCCTCCAAAGACAGGATCTCCTACGAGCAGTACTTC,CASSPSKDRISYEQYF
.,few,TRBJ2-7,TRBV27,TGTGCCAGCAGTTTCTACACAAGAACGGAGCAGTACTTC,CASSFYTRTEQYF
.,many,TRBJ2-1,TRBV20-1,TGCAGTGCTAGACAGCACGAGCAGTTCTTC,CSARQHEQFF
.,many,TRBJ2-7,TRBV4-2,TGTGCCAGCAGTTCACAGGGACTCTCCTACGAGCAGTACTTC,CASSSQGLSYEQYF
.,few,TRBJ2-3,TRBV11-2,TGTGCCAGCAGCTTTGTTCAGGGGCCGGCAGATACGCAGTATTTT,CASSFVQGPADTQYF
.,.,TRBJ2-6,TRBV10-3,TGTGCCATCAGTGAGTATGACTTTAAAGACGGGGCTGGGGCCAACGTCCTGACTTTC,CAISEYDFKDGAGANVLTF
.,.,TRBJ1-4,TRBV24-1,TGTGCCACCAGTGATTCGACCCCGGGGCGAAGGGAAAAACTGTTTTTT,CATSDSTPGRREKLFF
TRBD1,few,TRBJ2-7,TRBV7-6,TGTGCCAGCAGCCCTTGGACAGGGCACTACGAGCAGTACTTC,CASSPWTGHYEQYF
TRBD2,few,TRBJ2-1,TRBV6-2/TRBV6-3,TGTGCCAGCAGGGATTTAGCGGGAGGGGCCTACAATGAGCAGTTCTTC,CASRDLAGGAYNEQFF
TRBD2,.,TRBJ2-7,TRBV7-6,TGTGCCAGCAGCTTAGACGAAAGCGGGAAGAATCCCTACGAGCAGTACTTC,CASSLDESGKNPYEQYF
TRBD1,few,TRBJ2-4,TRBV29-1,TGCAGCGTGGGACAGGGGGAAAACATTCAGTACTTC,CSVGQGENIQYF
.,.,TRBJ2-7,TRBV7-9,TGTGCCAGCAGCTTACACCCCTCGGAGATTCCCTTCGAGCAGTACTTC,CASSLHPSEIPFEQYF
TRBD2,.,TRBJ2-4,TRBV6-6,TGTGCCAGCAGTCCGGGGGCGGGGGGGCCGGTTCAGTACTTC,CASSPGAGGPVQYF
.,.,TRBJ1-1,TRBV28,TGTGCCAGCAGTTCCCGACCCTTGTTGGACACTGAAGCTTTCTTT,CASSSRPLLDTEAFF
TRBD1,.,TRBJ1-5,TRBV6-4,TGTGCCCTAACGGTCGGGACAGGAGACTATAGCAATCAGCCCCAGCATTTT,CALTVGTGDYSNQPQHF
.,.,TRBJ2-7,TRBV5-1,TGCGCCAGCAGCTTGGGACAGCCCCCTATGGAGCAGTACTTC,CASSLGQPPMEQYF
TRBD2,once,TRBJ2-1,TRBV28,TGTGCCAGCAGTCTCCTTTCTCGACTAGCGGAGCAGTTCTTC,CASSLLSRLAEQFF
.,.,TRBJ1-2,TRBV27,TGTGCCAGCGGAATCCGGGACATCGTGAGGGGCTACACCTTC,CASGIRDIVRGYTF
.,.,TRBJ2-6,TRBV7-3,TGTGCCAGCAGCCCCGGCTTCTCTGGGGCCAACGTCCCGACTTTC,CASSPGFSGANVPTF
.,.,TRBJ2-3,TRBV10-3,TGTGCCATCAGTGAGATGGGAACGGGGGACACAGATACGCAGTATTTT,CAISEMGTGDTDTQYF
.,.,TRBJ2-6,TRBV6-2/TRBV6-3,TGTGCCAACTCCAGCCAGGGGGGTCTTGGGGCCAACGTCCTGACTTTC,CANSSQGGLGANVLTF
.,.,TRBJ2-3,TRBV5-1,TGCGCCAGCAGCTTGGCGGGAAGTCGCACAGATACGCAGTATTTT,CASSLAGSRTDTQYF
TRBD1,.,TRBJ2-6,TRBV6-5,TGTGCCAGCAGTTGGGACAGTTCTCCGCCCTCTGGGGCCAACGTCCTGACTTTC,CASSWDSSPPSGANVLTF
TRBD2,.,TRBJ2-3,TRBV4-1,TGCGCCAGCAGCCAGGTAGCGGGGGCTAGCACAGATACGCAGTATTTT,CASSQVAGASTDTQYF
.,.,TRBJ2-7,TRBV12-3/TRBV12-4,TGTGCCAGCAGTTTAGTTGGCGGGACGGTGAACTACGAGCAGTACTTC,CASSLVGGTVNYEQYF
TRBD2,.,TRBJ2-7,TRBV10-3,TGTGCCATCAGTGAGGGGACTAGCGGATACGAGCAGTACTTC,CAISEGTSGYEQYF
TRBD2,.,TRBJ2-1,TRBV4-3,TGCGCCAGCAGCCAAGGTAGAACGCCAGCGGGAGGGCCGGACAATGAGCAGTTCTTC,CASSQGRTPAGGPDNEQFF
.,.,TRBJ2-3,TRBV4-2,TGTGCCAGCAGCCAAGACACAACCACAGATACGCAGTATTTT,CASSQDTTTDTQYF
.,once,TRBJ2-1,TRBV20-1,TGCAGTGCCCCAATGCGAACCGACAGGGAGCAGTTCTTC,CSAPMRTDREQFF
TRBD1,.,TRBJ2-5,TRBV18,TGTGCCAGCTCAACAGGGGCCCAAGAGACCCAGTACTTC,CASSTGAQETQYF
.,few,TRBJ2-7,TRBV12-3/TRBV12-4,TGTGCCAGCAGTTTAGCGCGGACGTGGACTTACGAGCAGTACTTC,CASSLARTWTYEQYF
TRBD2,.,TRBJ2-1,TRBV6-5,TGTGCCAGCAGTACTCTCAGCGGGGGCTCCTACAATGAGCAGTTCTTC,CASSTLSGGSYNEQFF